The next 27 T cell receptor beta chains were all read from a single sample in a study of OX40 agonist ivuxolimab in advanced cancers. Only in-frame clones appear in the TCRdb table, and some are missing; sequencing was by immunoSEQ multiplex PCR. The table lists about 81,000 clones, approximately 79% of them singletons, with over 5% in the top ten. The sample here was CD4+ or CD8+ T cells sorted from blood, taken in a trial of the OX40 agonist ivuxolimab. Source of these receptors: an adult with an advanced solid tumor such as melanoma, head and neck, liver or kidney cancer.

The chain uses TRBV2 and TRBJ2-5; 8 bases map to TRBD1. This CDR3 spans 16 amino acids. CDR1 and CDR2 from the germline V gene are SNHLY and FYNNEI. V shed 0 bases, J shed 5 bases, and the junction held 8 bases outside the gene matches. CDR3: CASSEARQGARETQYF. Here the CDR3 DNA reads TGTGCCAGCAGTGAAGCGCGGCAGGGGGCGCGGGAGACCCAGTACTTC.

This chain connects TRBV4-2 to TRBJ1-1; maybe TRBD1 (6 bases). V lost 3 bases and J 7 bases, leaving 15 bases between the germline ends. This CDR3 has 14 residues. Germline V lookup: CDR1 LGHNA, CDR2 YNFKEQ. This CDR3 is CASSQPHREGEAFF. The CDR3 DNA sequence: TGTGCCAGCAGCCAGCCACACAGGGAAGGTGAAGCTTTCTTT.

The chain employs TRBV11-2 and TRBJ2-5; no clear D. Trimming stripped 5 bases from V and 5 bases from J, with 12 bases between. This CDR3 has 13 amino acids. The germline gives CDR1 SGHAT, CDR2 FQNNGV. The CDR3 bases are TGTGCCAGCAGCGGCCTGCAGGCTGAGACCCAGTACTTC. Its translation: CASSGLQAETQYF.

This clone appeared a single time. The chain employs TRBV6-5 and TRBJ2-1; tentative D call: TRBD2 (6 bases). The length of the CDR3 is 15 residues. Trimming pared 0 bases from V and 7 bases from J, leaving 13 bases between. The germline CDR1 and CDR2 sequences are MNHEY and SVGAGI. The CDR3 DNA follows: TGTGCCAGCAGTTACTCGGCGACTAGTCTGAATGAGCAGTTCTTC. Translating gives CASSYSATSLNEQFF.

The J gene is TRBJ1-5, the V gene TRBV28; 7 positions agree with TRBD1. The CDR3 covers 15 residues. The germline CDR1 and CDR2 sequences are MDHEN and SYDVKM. V gave up 3 bases and J gave up 3 bases; unmatched junction bases: 5. The CDR3 loop is CASSFGTANNQPQHF. The CDR3 DNA reads TGTGCCAGCAGTTTCGGGACAGCGAACAATCAGCCCCAGCATTTT. The complete variable domain, with remaining parts taken from reference TRBV28 and TRBJ1-5, reads DVKVTQSSRYLVKRTGEKVFLECVQDMDHENMFWYRQDPGLGLRLIYFSYDVKMKEKGDIPEGYSVSREKKERFSLILESASTNQTSMYLCASSFGTANNQPQHFGDGTRLSIL.

The chain links TRBV6-5 to TRBJ1-3, with a tentative D call TRBD1 (5 bases). Per the germline V gene, CDR1 is MNHEY and CDR2 is SVGAGI. Trimming took off 2 bases at V and 0 bases at J, with 11 bases between the two ends. This CDR3 has 16 residues. CDR3 protein: CASSYDRADSGNTIYF. The CDR3 DNA follows: TGTGCCAGCAGTTACGACAGAGCGGACTCTGGAAACACCATATATTTT.

V gene TRBV11-2 combines with J gene TRBJ2-2; D might be TRBD2 (5 bases). Germline lookup yields CDR1 SGHAT and CDR2 FQNNGV. Between the trimmed V and J ends, which lost 5 bases and 0 bases, there was a span of 13 bases. The CDR3 loop spans 16 amino acids. The CDR3 nucleotides are TGTGCCAGCAGCCCCCTCAGCGGCTCGAACACCGGGGAGCTGTTTTTT. This codes for CASSPLSGSNTGELFF.

The chain carries TRBV5-1 and TRBJ2-6; no clear D. The CDR3 has 16 amino acids. Germline assignment: CDR1 SGHRS and CDR2 YFSETQ. The V gene lost 4 bases and the J gene lost 2 bases, with 13 bases spanning the gap. DNA for the CDR3: TGCGCCAGCAGCCTGCAGTGGGCCACTGGGGCCAACGTCCTGACTTTC. Amino acid sequence: CASSLQWATGANVLTF.

The CDR3 bases are TGTGCCACCAGCAGAGGGGACAGCGGCAATCAGCCCCAGCATTTT. Translation: CATSRGDSGNQPQHF. The V call is TRBV15, the J call TRBJ1-5; 7 nucleotides line up with TRBD1. Germline trimming cut 1 base from V and 2 bases from J; bases unmatched to any gene: 2. There are 15 residues in the CDR3. Germline CDR1 is LNHNV and CDR2 is YYDKDF (reference sequence).

The CDR3 sequence is CAWSGGISNYGYTF. CDR3 nucleotide sequence: TGTGCCTGGAGTGGGGGCATCTCTAACTATGGCTACACCTTC. The J gene is TRBJ1-2, the V gene TRBV30; a possible D gene is TRBD1 (5 bases). Trimming took 1 base from V and 0 from J, leaving 9 bases between them. CDR1 and CDR2 from the germline V gene are GTSNPN and SVGIG (reference sequence). The CDR3 contains 14 residues.

The chain employs TRBV2 and TRBJ2-3; TRBD2 agrees at 8 bases. V dropped 5 bases and J dropped 3; count of bases not matched to a gene: 16. The CDR3 covers 18 residues. Per germline, CDR1 SNHLY and CDR2 FYNNEI. The CDR3 region is CASSRRSAAGVSTDTQYF. CDR3 bases: TGTGCCAGCAGTAGGAGGTCGGCAGCGGGGGTCTCTACAGATACGCAGTATTTT.

The rearrangement uses TRBV10-1 and TRBJ2-1, with TRBD1 matching over 9 bases. Germline CDR1 WNHNN, CDR2 SYGVQD (reference sequence). This CDR3 region has 14 residues. The V segment lost 3 bases and the J segment 10 bases; nucleotides outside the gene matches: 7. CDR3 sequence: CASSESKQGAEQFF. In DNA form, the CDR3 reads TGCGCCAGCAGTGAATCAAAACAGGGGGCCGAGCAGTTCTTC.

The genes are TRBV6-1 and TRBJ1-6, with D perhaps matching TRBD1 (5 bases). V dropped 2 bases and J dropped 10 bases, with 9 bases sitting between them. Per the germline V gene, CDR1 is MNHNS and CDR2 is SASEGT. There are 13 residues in the CDR3. The CDR3 here is CASSELGGSPLHF. The CDR3 bases are TGTGCCAGCAGTGAATTGGGGGGGTCACCCCTCCACTTT.

The chain couples TRBV10-3 to TRBJ1-6; 7 bases match TRBD1. V trimming: 4 bases; J trimming: 4 bases; junction bases outside the gene matches: 4. The CDR3 has 15 amino acids. From germline, CDR1 is ENHRY and CDR2 SYGVKD. Here the CDR3 reads CAISAGQTYNSPLHF. The DNA of the CDR3 is TGTGCCATCAGTGCGGGACAGACTTATAATTCACCCCTCCACTTT.

The chain combines TRBV4-2 with TRBJ2-2, with D maybe TRBD1 (5 bases). V lost 0 bases and J 3 bases, leaving 14 bases between the germline ends. This CDR3 has 17 residues. The germline V gene has CDR1 LGHNA and CDR2 YNFKEQ. The CDR3 sequence is CASSQDLGQAYTGELFF. As DNA, the CDR3 is TGTGCCAGCAGCCAAGATCTGGGGCAAGCGTACACCGGGGAGCTGTTTTTT.

V usage is TRBV4-1 and J usage is TRBJ2-3; D gene unclear. The CDR3 contains 14 residues. Per germline, CDR1 MGHRA and CDR2 YSYEKL. Trimming shortened V by 1 base and J by 1 base, and 6 bases separated the two germline ends. The CDR3 is CASSQATRTDTQYF. CDR3 nucleotides: TGCGCCAGCAGCCAAGCGACGCGCACAGATACGCAGTATTTT.

The rearrangement joins TRBV11-2 to TRBJ1-1, with 12 bases matching TRBD1. Germline CDR1 is SGHAT and CDR2 is FQNNGV. Trimming at V came to 0 bases and at J to 4 bases, leaving 6 bases not matched to a gene. The CDR3 extends over 17 amino acids. CDR3 residues: CASSLELGQGAGTEAFF. The CDR3 DNA reads TGTGCCAGCAGCTTAGAATTGGGACAGGGGGCGGGCACTGAAGCTTTCTTT.

V and J are TRBV7-8 and TRBJ2-5; possible D gene TRBD1, 6 bases. Per germline, CDR1 SGHVS and CDR2 FQNEAQ. The CDR3 extends over 13 amino acids. Trimming removed 8 bases at V and 4 bases at J, with 14 bases between. This CDR3 reads CASGSQGGETQYF. The CDR3 bases are TGTGCCAGCGGATCACAGGGTGGAGAGACCCAGTACTTC.

The rearrangement uses TRBV7-9 and TRBJ1-2; 9 bases map to TRBD1. The ends lost 5 bases at V and 8 bases at J; junction bases unmatched: 6. CDR1 is SEHNR and CDR2 is FQNEAQ in the germline V gene (reference sequence). This CDR3 spans 13 amino acids. The DNA of the CDR3 is TGTGCCAGCAGCCGGACAGGGGTGTCCGGCTACACCTTC. Residues: CASSRTGVSGYTF.

The chain couples TRBV7-6 to TRBJ2-5; 7 positions agree with TRBD1. Germline V gene data show CDR1 as SGHVS and CDR2 as FNYEAQ. Germline trimming cut 2 bases from V and 0 bases from J; bases unmatched to any gene: 9. This CDR3 contains 17 residues. CDR3 DNA sequence: TGTGCCAGCAGCTTAACTGGGACAGCAAGCTACCAAGAGACCCAGTACTTC. This gives the protein CASSLTGTASYQETQYF.

The chain couples TRBV27 to TRBJ1-2, with 10 positions matching TRBD1. The germline gives CDR1 MNHEY, CDR2 SMNVEV (reference sequence). There are 16 residues in the CDR3. The V and J ends lost 5 bases and 7 bases, in that order; junction bases with no gene match: 13. The CDR3 reads CASSPTPGTGVFGYTF. The CDR3 region has the DNA TGTGCCAGCAGTCCTACCCCCGGGACAGGGGTTTTTGGCTACACCTTC.

The chain recombines TRBV27 with TRBJ2-2; 10 bases map to TRBD1. Germline assignment: CDR1 MNHEY and CDR2 SMNVEV (reference sequence). The ends lost 6 bases at V and 6 bases at J; junction bases unmatched: 1. The CDR3 extends over 13 amino acids. In DNA, the CDR3 is TGTGCCAGCAGGGGGACAGGGGCCGGGGAGCTGTTTTTT. Protein: CASRGTGAGELFF.

This clone is a singleton in its sample. This chain joins TRBV28 and TRBJ1-2; no definite D call. Trimming stripped 4 bases from V and 5 bases from J, with 11 bases between. CDR3 size: 13 residues. CDR1 is MDHEN, CDR2 SYDVKM, per germline. The CDR3 DNA sequence: TGTGCCAGCAGTTATAATCGACCGTATGGCTACACCTTC. It encodes CASSYNRPYGYTF.

The rearrangement links TRBV7-9 to TRBJ1-1; D is undetermined. This CDR3 comprises 12 residues. Germline values: CDR1 SEHNR, CDR2 FQNEAQ (reference sequence). The germline V and J ends were trimmed by 1 base and 8 bases, with 8 bases remaining between them. As DNA, the CDR3 is TGTGCCAGCAGCTTAGAAGTATTGGAAGCTTTCTTT. It yields the protein CASSLEVLEAFF. Filled out from reference TRBV7-9 and TRBJ1-1, the complete variable domain reads DTGVSQNPRHKITKRGQNVTFRCDPISEHNRLYWYRQTLGQGPEFLTYFQNEAQLEKSRLLSDRFSAERPKGSFSTLEIQRTEQGDSAMYLCASSLEVLEAFFGQGTRLTVV.

The J gene is TRBJ2-7, the V gene TRBV5-5; D is undetermined. The V gene's germline CDR1 is SGHKS and CDR2 YYEKEE (reference sequence). V dropped 2 bases and J dropped 1 base, with 10 bases sitting between them. This CDR3 spans 14 amino acids. The CDR3 loop reads CASSLVDASYEQYV. CDR3 nucleotides: TGTGCCAGCAGCTTAGTCGACGCATCCTACGAGCAGTACGTC.

The chain is built from TRBV5-1 and TRBJ2-3; 10 bases fit TRBD1. After removal of 2 bases from V and 4 bases from J, the junction contained 1 base not matched to a gene. Looked up from germline, CDR1 is SGHRS and CDR2 is YFSETQ. This CDR3 spans 14 amino acids. The CDR3 protein is CASSLGQGADTQYF. As DNA, the CDR3 is TGCGCCAGCAGCTTAGGACAGGGGGCAGATACGCAGTATTTT.

The CDR3 nucleotides are TGTGCCTGGGGTTGGAGCGGCGATGAGCAGTTCTTC. Residues: CAWGWSGDEQFF. The V gene is TRBV28, the J gene TRBJ2-1, with D perhaps TRBD2 (5 bases). Germline CDR1 is MDHEN and CDR2 is SYDVKM. The CDR3 extends over 12 amino acids. Trimming took 11 bases from V and 8 from J, leaving 16 bases between them.